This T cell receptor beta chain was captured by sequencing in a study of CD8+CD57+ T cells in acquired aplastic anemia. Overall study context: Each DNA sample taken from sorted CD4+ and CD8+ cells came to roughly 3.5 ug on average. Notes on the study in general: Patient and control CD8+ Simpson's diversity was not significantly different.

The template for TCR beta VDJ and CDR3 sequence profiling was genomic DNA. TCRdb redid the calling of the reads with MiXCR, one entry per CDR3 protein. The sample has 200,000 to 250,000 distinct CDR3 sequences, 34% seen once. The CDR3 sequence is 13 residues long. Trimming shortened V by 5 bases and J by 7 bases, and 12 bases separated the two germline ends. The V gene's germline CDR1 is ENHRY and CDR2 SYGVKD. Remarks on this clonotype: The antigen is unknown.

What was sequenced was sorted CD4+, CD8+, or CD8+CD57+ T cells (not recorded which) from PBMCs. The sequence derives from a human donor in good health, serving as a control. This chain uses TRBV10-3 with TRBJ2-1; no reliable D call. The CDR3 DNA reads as TGTGCCATCAGTCCCCCCTTGGGGAATGAGCAGTTCTTC. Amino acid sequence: CAISPPLGNEQFF.